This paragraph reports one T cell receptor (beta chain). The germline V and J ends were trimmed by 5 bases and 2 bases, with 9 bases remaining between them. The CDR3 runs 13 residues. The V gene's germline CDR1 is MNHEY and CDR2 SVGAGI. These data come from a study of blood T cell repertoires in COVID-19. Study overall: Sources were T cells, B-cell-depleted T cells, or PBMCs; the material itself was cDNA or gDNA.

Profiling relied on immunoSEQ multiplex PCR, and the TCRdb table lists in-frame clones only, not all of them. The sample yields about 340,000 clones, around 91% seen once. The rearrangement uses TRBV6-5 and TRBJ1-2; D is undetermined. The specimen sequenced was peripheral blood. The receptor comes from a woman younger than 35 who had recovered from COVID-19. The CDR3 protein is CASSIRGNYGYTF. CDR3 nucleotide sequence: TGTGCCAGCAGTATAAGAGGGAACTATGGCTACACCTTC.